Below are 21 T cell receptor beta chains sequenced from a single sample in a study of blood T cell repertoires in COVID-19. Libraries were prepared by immunoSEQ multiplex PCR; TCRdb keeps only in-frame clonotypes and omits some of them. Of 270,000 or so clones in the sample, 75% to 90% are singletons; the top ten hold around 4.6%. The sample taken for sequencing was peripheral blood. All receptors derive from a woman in her forties who had recovered from COVID-19.

V and J are TRBV3-1 (or the pseudogene TRBV3-2) and TRBJ1-5; D might be TRBD1 (5 bases). CDR3 length equals 13 residues. Germline-derived CDR1 and CDR2 are LGHDT and YNNKEL (reference sequence). The V and J ends lost 4 bases and 10 bases respectively, with 14 bases between them. The CDR3 DNA sequence: TGTGCCAGCAGCCCCGGGGGGGGTGATCCCCAGCATTTT. Its protein product is CASSPGGGDPQHF.

The genes are TRBV5-4 and TRBJ2-3; D is unresolved. The germline CDR1 and CDR2 sequences are SGHNT and YYREEE (reference sequence). The length of the CDR3 is 13 residues. The V and J ends lost 1 base and 1 base respectively, with 4 bases between them. CDR3 DNA sequence: TGTGCCAGCAGCTTGACAGGCACAGATACGCAGTATTTT. It encodes CASSLTGTDTQYF.

The chain uses TRBV7-9 and TRBJ1-2; possibly TRBD1 for D (5 bases). The CDR3 spans 14 residues. CDR1 is SEHNR, CDR2 FQNEAQ, per germline (reference sequence). The V gene lost 1 base and the J gene lost 5 bases, with 11 bases spanning the gap. The CDR3 loop reads CASSLEDSIYGYTF. DNA for the CDR3: TGTGCCAGCAGCTTAGAAGACAGCATATATGGCTACACCTTC.

The table lists this clone with a count of one. The chain couples TRBV6-1 to TRBJ2-4; 7 bases line up with TRBD1. V shed 5 bases and J 6 bases; nucleotides not matched to a gene: 10. Looked up from germline, CDR1 is MNHNS and CDR2 is SASEGT. The CDR3 contains 15 residues. The CDR3 loop is CASSTHRGQANIQYF. DNA for the CDR3: TGTGCCAGCAGTACACACAGGGGTCAGGCAAACATTCAGTACTTC.

V and J are TRBV7-9 and TRBJ1-1; a weak D match, TRBD1 (5 bases). V lost 4 bases to trimming and J lost 3 bases, with 21 bases between them. CDR1 is SEHNR, CDR2 FQNEAQ, per germline (reference sequence). The length of the CDR3 is 17 residues. CDR3 sequence reads: CASSSGWGGRTDTEAFF. The DNA for the CDR3 is TGTGCCAGCAGCTCCGGCTGGGGGGGTAGGACGGACACTGAAGCTTTCTTT.

The gene calls are TRBV6-2 or TRBV6-3 and TRBJ1-2; a possible D gene is TRBD1 (6 bases). The V gene lost 5 bases and the J gene lost 4 bases, with 17 bases spanning the gap. The germline CDR1 and CDR2 sequences are MNHEY and SVGEGT. This CDR3 is built from 15 residues. The CDR3 DNA reads as TGTGCCAGCAGTAATAGTCTGGGGACAACCTATGGCTACACCTTC. Translating gives CASSNSLGTTYGYTF.

The chain is built from TRBV30 and TRBJ2-5; D not certain. The germline V gene has CDR1 GTSNPN and CDR2 SVGIG (reference sequence). The length of the CDR3 is 13 residues. V shed 0 bases and J shed 5 bases, with 10 bases lying between them. The CDR3 reads CAWSVGWRETQYF. For the CDR3, the DNA is TGTGCCTGGAGTGTAGGATGGCGGGAGACCCAGTACTTC. Together with reference TRBV30 and TRBJ2-5, the CDR3 gives the full variable domain: SQTIHQWPATLVQPVGSPLSLECTVEGTSNPNLYWYRQAAGRGLQLLFYSVGIGQISSEVPQNLSASRPQDRQFILSSKKLLLSDSGFYLCAWSVGWRETQYFGPGTRLLVL.

J is TRBJ1-5 and V is TRBV28; TRBD1 matches 10 bases. This CDR3 comprises 15 residues. With 5 bases clipped from V and 6 bases from J, the junction kept 7 bases outside the gene matches. Germline V gene data show CDR1 as MDHEN and CDR2 as SYDVKM. CDR3 nucleotides: TGTGCCAGCAGTCGACAGGGGGCGGGTGGTCAGCCCCAGCATTTT. Its translation is CASSRQGAGGQPQHF. The variable domain in full, with the rest retrieved from reference TRBV28 and TRBJ1-5, is DVKVTQSSRYLVKRTGEKVFLECVQDMDHENMFWYRQDPGLGLRLIYFSYDVKMKEKGDIPEGYSVSREKKERFSLILESASTNQTSMYLCASSRQGAGGQPQHFGDGTRLSIL.

This chain's CDR3 is CASSLRTEGGYEQYV. The CDR3 bases are TGTGCCAGCAGCCTCCGGACCGAAGGGGGCTACGAGCAGTACGTC. This chain joins TRBV7-2 and TRBJ2-7; possible D gene TRBD1, 6 bases. Germline V gene data show CDR1 as SGHTA and CDR2 as FQGNSA. V lost 5 bases, J lost 3 bases, and 17 bases lay in between. This CDR3 has 15 amino acids.

This clone is a singleton in its sample. The rearrangement links TRBV19 to TRBJ1-4; 7 nucleotides line up with TRBD1. Germline trimming cut 4 bases from V and 4 bases from J; bases unmatched to any gene: 3. This CDR3 comprises 14 residues. Per the germline V gene, CDR1 is LNHDA and CDR2 is SQIVND (reference sequence). CDR3 region: CASSTGQLNEKLFF. As DNA, the CDR3 is TGTGCCAGTAGTACGGGACAGCTTAATGAAAAACTGTTTTTT.

This clone came up a few times. The V call is TRBV11-3, the J call TRBJ2-1; 12 bases match TRBD2. CDR1 and CDR2 from the germline V gene are SGHNT and YENEEA. V shed 6 bases, J shed 5 bases, and the junction held 2 bases outside the gene matches. The CDR3 is 14 amino acids. This CDR3 is CASSLAGGDNEQFF. The DNA of the CDR3 is TGTGCCAGCAGTCTAGCGGGAGGGGACAATGAGCAGTTCTTC.

V usage is TRBV27 and J usage is TRBJ2-7, with 8 positions matching TRBD2. CDR3 size: 15 residues. The germline V gene encodes CDR1 MNHEY and CDR2 SMNVEV (reference sequence). The ends lost 9 bases at V and 5 bases at J; junction bases unmatched: 15. In nucleotides, the CDR3 is TGTGCCAGACATAAAGTGCCGGGAGGGAGCAACGAGCAGTACTTC. Its translation is CARHKVPGGSNEQYF.

The J gene is TRBJ2-5, the V gene TRBV7-9, with 9 bases that match TRBD2. The CDR3 is made up of 17 amino acids. The germline V gene has CDR1 SEHNR and CDR2 FQNEAQ (reference sequence). Trimming removed 5 bases from V and 5 bases from J; junction bases left unmatched: 15. Here the CDR3 reads CASSAPPGGGEGETQYF. The CDR3 coding sequence is TGTGCCAGCAGCGCCCCTCCGGGCGGGGGGGAAGGGGAGACCCAGTACTTC.

The gene calls are TRBV19 and TRBJ2-5; 12 nucleotides line up with TRBD2. J lost 2 bases, V lost 5 bases, and 6 bases had no gene match. The CDR3 contains 16 residues. The germline V gene has CDR1 LNHDA and CDR2 SQIVND (reference sequence). The CDR3 is CASSLRLAGEQETQYF. The CDR3 DNA follows: TGTGCCAGTAGTCTTCGACTAGCGGGGGAACAAGAGACCCAGTACTTC.

This clone showed up just a few times. This chain joins TRBV5-1 and TRBJ1-2; 9 bases fit TRBD1. From germline, CDR1 is SGHRS and CDR2 YFSETQ. V dropped 4 bases and J dropped 7; count of bases not matched to a gene: 8. This CDR3 is built from 14 residues. The chain's CDR3 is CASSLGTGSRGYTF. The CDR3 DNA follows: TGCGCCAGCAGCCTGGGGACAGGGAGTCGTGGCTACACCTTC.

The V and J genes are TRBV11-2 and TRBJ2-7; 9 nucleotides match TRBD2. CDR1 is SGHAT, CDR2 FQNNGV, per germline. V was pared by 4 bases and J by 3 bases, with 4 bases of the junction left unmatched. This CDR3 is built from 14 residues. The CDR3 is CASSSAGGLYEQYF. In DNA form, the CDR3 reads TGTGCCAGCAGCTCCGCGGGGGGGCTCTACGAGCAGTACTTC.

The count of this clone is one. V gene TRBV5-6 combines with J gene TRBJ1-2; the D is unclear. The germline gives CDR1 SGHDT, CDR2 YYEEEE. The CDR3 spans 13 residues. V was clipped by 2 bases and J by 5 bases, with 10 bases between them. CDR3 region: CASSLGRVYGYTF. In nucleotides, the CDR3 is TGTGCCAGCAGCTTAGGGAGGGTATATGGCTACACCTTC. The full variable domain, in which reference TRBV5-6 and TRBJ1-2 provide the parts outside the CDR3, is DAGVTQSPTHLIKTRGQQVTLRCSPKSGHDTVSWYQQALGQGPQFIFQYYEEEERQRGNFPDRFSGHQFPNYSSELNVNALLLGDSALYLCASSLGRVYGYTFGSGTRLTVV.

This clone showed up just once. The chain joins TRBV5-4 to TRBJ1-1, with D maybe TRBD1 (5 bases). The CDR3 spans 12 residues. CDR1 and CDR2 from the germline V gene are SGHNT and YYREEE (reference sequence). V lost 0 bases and J lost 10, with 10 bases in between. The CDR3 is CASSLVGEAAFF. For the CDR3, the DNA is TGTGCCAGCAGCTTGGTGGGGGAGGCAGCTTTCTTT.

The chain has TRBV5-4 and TRBJ2-2; 8 positions agree with TRBD1. V was pared by 4 bases and J by 5 bases, with 13 bases of the junction left unmatched. CDR1 is SGHNT, CDR2 YYREEE, per germline (reference sequence). CDR3 length: 17 residues. The CDR3 is CASSPFGTGATTGELFF. The CDR3 coding sequence is TGTGCCAGCAGCCCCTTCGGGACAGGTGCTACGACCGGGGAGCTGTTTTTT.

V and J are TRBV6-6 and TRBJ2-7, with 11 bases fitting TRBD2. In germline, CDR1 is MNHNY, CDR2 SVGAGI (reference sequence). After removal of 5 bases from V and 4 bases from J, the junction contained 4 bases not matched to a gene. The CDR3 sequence is 14 residues long. The CDR3 loop is CASSQGLAAYEQYF. DNA of the CDR3: TGTGCCAGCAGTCAGGGACTAGCGGCGTACGAGCAGTACTTC.

The chain carries TRBV24-1 and TRBJ2-3; D possibly corresponds to TRBD1 (6 bases). The V gene lost 1 base and the J gene lost 0 bases, with 10 bases spanning the gap. Germline V gives CDR1 KGHDR, CDR2 SFDVKD. There are 16 residues in the CDR3. The DNA for the CDR3 is TGTGCCACCAGTGATTTTAGGACAGCTAGCACAGATACGCAGTATTTT. It is translated as CATSDFRTASTDTQYF.